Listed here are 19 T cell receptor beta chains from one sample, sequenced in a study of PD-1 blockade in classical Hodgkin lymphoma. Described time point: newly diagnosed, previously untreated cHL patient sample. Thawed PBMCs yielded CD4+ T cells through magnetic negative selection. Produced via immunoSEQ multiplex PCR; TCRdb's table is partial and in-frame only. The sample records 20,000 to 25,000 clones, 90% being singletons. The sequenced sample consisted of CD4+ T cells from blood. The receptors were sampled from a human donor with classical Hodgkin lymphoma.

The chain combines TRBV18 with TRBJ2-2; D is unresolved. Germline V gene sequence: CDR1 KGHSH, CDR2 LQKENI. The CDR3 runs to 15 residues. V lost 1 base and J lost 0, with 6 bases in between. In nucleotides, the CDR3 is TGTGCCAGCTCACCACTTTATACGAACACCGGGGAGCTGTTTTTT. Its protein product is CASSPLYTNTGELFF.

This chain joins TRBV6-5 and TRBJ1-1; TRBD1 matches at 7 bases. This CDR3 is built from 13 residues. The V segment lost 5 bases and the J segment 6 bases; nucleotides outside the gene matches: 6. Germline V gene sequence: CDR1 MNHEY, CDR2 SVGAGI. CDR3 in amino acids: CASSVATGAEAFF. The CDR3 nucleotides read TGTGCCAGCAGTGTTGCAACAGGGGCTGAAGCTTTCTTT.

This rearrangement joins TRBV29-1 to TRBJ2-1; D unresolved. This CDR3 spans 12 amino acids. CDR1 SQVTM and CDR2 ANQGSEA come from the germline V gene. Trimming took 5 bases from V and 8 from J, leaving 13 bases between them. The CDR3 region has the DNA TGCAGCGTTCTTATGCTATTGGATGAGCAGTTCTTC. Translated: CSVLMLLDEQFF.

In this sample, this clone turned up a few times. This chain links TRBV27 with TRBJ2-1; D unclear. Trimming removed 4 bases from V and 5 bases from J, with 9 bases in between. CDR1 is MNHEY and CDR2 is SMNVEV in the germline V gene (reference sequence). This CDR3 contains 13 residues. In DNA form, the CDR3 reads TGTGCCAGCAGTTCTATACCACACAATGAGCAGTTCTTC. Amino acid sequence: CASSSIPHNEQFF.

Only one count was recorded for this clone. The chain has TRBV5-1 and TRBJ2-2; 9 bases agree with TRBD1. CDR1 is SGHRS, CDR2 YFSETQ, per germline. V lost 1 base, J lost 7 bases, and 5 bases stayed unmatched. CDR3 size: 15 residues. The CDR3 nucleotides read TGCGCCAGCAGCTTGAGACAGGGGGAAGGCGGGGAGCTGTTTTTT. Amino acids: CASSLRQGEGGELFF.

The CDR3: CASGTYVYNEQFF. For the CDR3, the DNA is TGTGCCAGCGGGACGTACGTTTACAATGAGCAGTTCTTC. V usage is TRBV5-6 and J usage is TRBJ2-1; D might be TRBD1 or TRBD2, each matching 5 bases. Trimming took off 7 bases at V and 4 bases at J, with 12 bases between the two ends. Germline CDR1 reads SGHDT; CDR2 reads YYEEEE. This CDR3 region has 13 residues.

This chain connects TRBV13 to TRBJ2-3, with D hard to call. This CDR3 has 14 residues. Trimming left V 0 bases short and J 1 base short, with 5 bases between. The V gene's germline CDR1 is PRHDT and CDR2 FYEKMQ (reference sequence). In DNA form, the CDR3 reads TGTGCCAGCAGCTTAGGGCAGGGCACAGATACGCAGTATTTT. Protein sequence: CASSLGQGTDTQYF.

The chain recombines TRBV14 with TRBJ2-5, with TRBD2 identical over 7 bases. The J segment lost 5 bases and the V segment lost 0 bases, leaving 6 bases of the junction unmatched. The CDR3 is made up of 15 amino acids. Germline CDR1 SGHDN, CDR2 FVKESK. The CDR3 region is CASSQDLDGGETQYF. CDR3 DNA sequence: TGTGCCAGCAGCCAAGATCTTGACGGGGGGGAGACCCAGTACTTC.

Written as DNA, the CDR3 is TGTGCCTGGAAAGAGGGGGAGATCTATGGCTACACCTTC. Amino acid sequence: CAWKEGEIYGYTF. The chain couples TRBV30 to TRBJ1-2, with D possibly matching TRBD1 (6 bases). CDR1 GTSNPN and CDR2 SVGIG come from the germline V gene (reference sequence). V lost 4 bases to trimming and J lost 4 bases, with 13 bases between them. The CDR3 extends over 13 amino acids.

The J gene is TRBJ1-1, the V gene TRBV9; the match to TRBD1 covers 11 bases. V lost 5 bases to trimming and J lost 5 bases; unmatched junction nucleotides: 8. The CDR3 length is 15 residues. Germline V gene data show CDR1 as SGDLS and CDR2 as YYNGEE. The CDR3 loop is CASSHSGTGGTEAFF. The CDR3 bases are TGTGCCAGCAGTCACTCCGGGACAGGGGGGACTGAAGCTTTCTTT.

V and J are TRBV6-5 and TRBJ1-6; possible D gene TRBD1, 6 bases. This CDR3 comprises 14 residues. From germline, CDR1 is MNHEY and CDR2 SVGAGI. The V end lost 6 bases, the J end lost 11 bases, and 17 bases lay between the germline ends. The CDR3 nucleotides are TGTGCCAGCAGCCTCCGACAGGTGGGGACACCCCTCCACTTT. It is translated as CASSLRQVGTPLHF.

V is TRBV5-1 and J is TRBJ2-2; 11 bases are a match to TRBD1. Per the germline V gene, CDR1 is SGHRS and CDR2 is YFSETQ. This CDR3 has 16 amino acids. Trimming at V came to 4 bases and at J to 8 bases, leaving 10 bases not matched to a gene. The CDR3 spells CASSEGQGALMGELFF. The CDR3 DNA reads TGCGCCAGCAGCGAAGGACAGGGGGCGCTCATGGGGGAGCTGTTTTTT.

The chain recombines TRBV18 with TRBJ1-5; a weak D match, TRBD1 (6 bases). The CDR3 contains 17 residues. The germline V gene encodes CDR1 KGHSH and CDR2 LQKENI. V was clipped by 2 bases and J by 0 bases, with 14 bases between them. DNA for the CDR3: TGTGCCAGCTCACCAGGTTTTAAAGGGGGTAGCAATCAGCCCCAGCATTTT. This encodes CASSPGFKGGSNQPQHF.

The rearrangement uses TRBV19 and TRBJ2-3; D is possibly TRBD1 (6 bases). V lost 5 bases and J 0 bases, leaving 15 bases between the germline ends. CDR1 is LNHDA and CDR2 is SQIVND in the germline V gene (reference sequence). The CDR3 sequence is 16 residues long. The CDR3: CASSLGQRLSTDTQYF. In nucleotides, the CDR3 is TGTGCCAGTAGTCTTGGACAGCGACTGAGCACAGATACGCAGTATTTT.

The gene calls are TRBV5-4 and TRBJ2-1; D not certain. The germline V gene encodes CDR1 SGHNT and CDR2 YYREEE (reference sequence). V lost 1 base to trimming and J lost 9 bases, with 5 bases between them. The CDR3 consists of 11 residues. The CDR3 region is CASSLRGEQFF. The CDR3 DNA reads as TGTGCCAGCAGCTTGAGAGGTGAGCAGTTCTTC. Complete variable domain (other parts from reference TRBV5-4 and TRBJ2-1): ETGVTQSPTHLIKTRGQQVTLRCSSQSGHNTVSWYQQALGQGPQFIFQYYREEENGRGNFPPRFSGLQFPNYSSELNVNALELDDSALYLCASSLRGEQFFGPGTRLTVL.

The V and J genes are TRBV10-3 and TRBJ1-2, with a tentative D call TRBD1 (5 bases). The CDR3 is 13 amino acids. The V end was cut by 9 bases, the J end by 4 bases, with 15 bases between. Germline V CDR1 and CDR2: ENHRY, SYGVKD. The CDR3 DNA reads TGTGCCATGCTTCAGGGATCCGGCTATGGCTACACCTTC. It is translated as CAMLQGSGYGYTF.

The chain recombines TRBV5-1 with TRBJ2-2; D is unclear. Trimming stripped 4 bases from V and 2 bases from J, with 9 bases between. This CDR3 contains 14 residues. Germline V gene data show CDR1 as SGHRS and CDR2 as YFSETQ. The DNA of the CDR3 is TGCGCCAGCAGCGCCGTCCTAAACACCGGGGAGCTGTTTTTT. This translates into CASSAVLNTGELFF.

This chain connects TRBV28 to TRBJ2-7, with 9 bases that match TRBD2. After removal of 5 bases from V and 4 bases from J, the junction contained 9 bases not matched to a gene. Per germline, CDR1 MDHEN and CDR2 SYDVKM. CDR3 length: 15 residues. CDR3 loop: CASSRAGGVNYEQYF. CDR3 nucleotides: TGTGCCAGCAGTCGAGCGGGAGGAGTAAATTACGAGCAGTACTTC.

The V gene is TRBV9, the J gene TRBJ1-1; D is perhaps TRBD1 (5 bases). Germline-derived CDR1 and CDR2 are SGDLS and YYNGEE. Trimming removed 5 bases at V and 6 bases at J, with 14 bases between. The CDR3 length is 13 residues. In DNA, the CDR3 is TGTGCCAGCAGTCAAACAGGTATTTCTGAAGCTTTCTTT. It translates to CASSQTGISEAFF. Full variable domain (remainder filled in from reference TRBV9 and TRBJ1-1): DSGVTQTPKHLITATGQRVTLRCSPRSGDLSVYWYQQSLDQGLQFLIQYYNGEERAKGNILERFSAQQFPDLHSELNLSSLELGDSALYFCASSQTGISEAFFGQGTRLTVV.